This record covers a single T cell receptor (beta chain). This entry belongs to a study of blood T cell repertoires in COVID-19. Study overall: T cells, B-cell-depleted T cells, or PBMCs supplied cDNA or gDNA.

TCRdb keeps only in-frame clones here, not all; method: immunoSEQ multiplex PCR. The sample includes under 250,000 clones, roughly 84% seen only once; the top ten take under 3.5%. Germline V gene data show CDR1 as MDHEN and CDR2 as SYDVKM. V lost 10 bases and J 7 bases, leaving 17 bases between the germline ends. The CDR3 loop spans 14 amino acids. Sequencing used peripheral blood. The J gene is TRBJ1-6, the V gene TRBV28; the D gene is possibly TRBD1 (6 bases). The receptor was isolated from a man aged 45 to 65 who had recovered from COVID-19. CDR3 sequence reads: CAIKDRQGNSPLHF. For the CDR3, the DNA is TGTGCCATCAAAGACCGGCAGGGGAATTCACCCCTCCACTTT.